This passage covers 21 T cell receptor beta chains from one sample sequenced in a study of beta chain features in type 1 diabetes. Expressed TCRB transcripts were sequenced after all isolated RNA was converted to cDNA. The method was immunoSEQ multiplex PCR; TCRdb's version includes in-frame clones alone and lacks a portion of them. The repertoire holds 150,000 or so clones, roughly 50% seen once, with 0.35% to 0.5% in the top ten. Material: Tregs from blood. The source of these receptors is a man aged 18 to 29 in good health.

This chain links TRBV4-2 with TRBJ2-7, with D maybe TRBD2 (7 bases). The CDR3 consists of 16 residues. CDR1 and CDR2 (germline): LGHNA, YNFKEQ. Deletions cut 4 bases from V and 4 bases from J, with 20 bases between. As DNA, the CDR3 is TGTGCCAGCAGCCCCTTCTCCCGGGGGGCGCATTACGAGCAGTACTTC. Its protein product is CASSPFSRGAHYEQYF.

The rearrangement links TRBV18 to TRBJ1-5; D might be TRBD1 (6 bases). Germline V CDR1 and CDR2: KGHSH, LQKENI. Trimming removed 6 bases at V and 5 bases at J, with 11 bases between. The CDR3 consists of 13 residues. Here the CDR3 DNA reads TGTGCCAGCTCCGGAAAGGGGGATCAGCCCCAGCATTTT. It is translated as CASSGKGDQPQHF.

The J gene is TRBJ2-7, the V gene TRBV7-2; 7 bases are a match to TRBD2. The CDR3 extends over 13 amino acids. V shed 3 bases and J 7 bases; nucleotides not matched to a gene: 6. Per germline, CDR1 SGHTA and CDR2 FQGNSA. CDR3 sequence reads: CASSFWTGGEQYF. As DNA, the CDR3 is TGTGCCAGCAGCTTTTGGACGGGAGGAGAGCAGTACTTC.

CDR3 sequence reads: CASTLDSSYNEQFF. In DNA form, the CDR3 reads TGTGCCAGCACCCTGGACAGCTCCTACAATGAGCAGTTCTTC. The chain joins TRBV6-1 to TRBJ2-1; possibly TRBD1 for D (6 bases). V shed 7 bases and J shed 0 bases, with 10 bases lying between them. There are 14 residues in the CDR3. The germline gives CDR1 MNHNS, CDR2 SASEGT.

The chain recombines TRBV7-2 with TRBJ1-4; possible D gene TRBD1, 5 bases. Per the germline V gene, CDR1 is SGHTA and CDR2 is FQGNSA. The V end was cut by 3 bases, the J end by 4 bases, with 6 bases between. The CDR3 sequence is 13 residues long. The chain's CDR3 is CASSFGGNEKLFF. In nucleotides, the CDR3 is TGTGCCAGCAGCTTCGGGGGTAATGAAAAACTGTTTTTT.

This clone showed up just a few times. The chain recombines TRBV7-9 with TRBJ2-1, with D tentatively TRBD1 (6 bases). V was shortened by 6 bases and J by 9 bases, with 12 bases between the two germline ends. Germline values: CDR1 SEHNR, CDR2 FQNEAQ (reference sequence). The CDR3 is 12 residues long. CDR3 DNA sequence: TGTGCCAGCAGAACAGGGAAGGGTGAGCAGTTCTTC. Its protein product is CASRTGKGEQFF.

The chain employs TRBV5-4 and TRBJ2-3; 11 nucleotides align to TRBD2. The CDR3 loop spans 16 amino acids. Trimming took 4 bases from V and 1 from J; bases not matched to a gene: 5. Looked up from germline, CDR1 is SGHNT and CDR2 is YYREEE (reference sequence). The CDR3 loop is CASSGGSGGGTDTQYF. DNA for the CDR3: TGTGCCAGCAGCGGTGGTAGCGGGGGGGGCACAGATACGCAGTATTTT. The complete variable domain, with remaining parts taken from reference TRBV5-4 and TRBJ2-3, reads ETGVTQSPTHLIKTRGQQVTLRCSSQSGHNTVSWYQQALGQGPQFIFQYYREEENGRGNFPPRFSGLQFPNYSSELNVNALELDDSALYLCASSGGSGGGTDTQYFGPGTRLTVL.

This chain joins TRBV29-1 and TRBJ1-2; no clear D. Trimming stripped 6 bases from V and 8 bases from J, with 13 bases between. There are 11 residues in the CDR3. CDR1 SQVTM and CDR2 ANQGSEA come from the germline V gene. The CDR3 region has the DNA TGCAGCGTGAGGCGACCTGGGGGCTACACCTTC. Translation gives CSVRRPGGYTF.

This clone was found a few times. The chain carries TRBV29-1 and TRBJ2-7; 14 bases match TRBD2. The trim removed 6 bases at V and 0 bases at J, leaving 7 bases unmatched. Germline-derived CDR1 and CDR2 are SQVTM and ANQGSEA. The CDR3 length is 16 residues. CDR3 loop: CSVRTSGRSSSYEQYF. The CDR3 DNA reads TGCAGCGTCCGGACTAGCGGGAGGTCGAGCTCCTACGAGCAGTACTTC.

This rearrangement joins TRBV27 to TRBJ2-7, with D possibly being TRBD1 (6 bases). The CDR3 has 15 amino acids. Germline assignment: CDR1 MNHEY and CDR2 SMNVEV (reference sequence). V lost 6 bases and J lost 2, with 17 bases in between. DNA of the CDR3: TGTGCCAGCAGGACACTTGGGGCAGGGGCCTACGAGCAGTACTTC. Its translation is CASRTLGAGAYEQYF.

This clone was seen only a few times. The rearrangement uses TRBV28 and TRBJ2-7; the D gene is possibly TRBD1 (6 bases). The germline V gene encodes CDR1 MDHEN and CDR2 SYDVKM. V gave up 4 bases and J gave up 1 base, with 20 bases separating them. The CDR3 runs to 17 residues. The CDR3 here is CASSSLGGGHQSYEQYF. The DNA for the CDR3 is TGTGCCAGCAGTTCCCTCGGTGGGGGACACCAGTCCTACGAGCAGTACTTC.

This clone was counted only a few times. The chain recombines TRBV28 with TRBJ1-1, with D unclear. Germline V gives CDR1 MDHEN, CDR2 SYDVKM. V was clipped by 5 bases and J by 3 bases, with 13 bases between them. This CDR3 comprises 14 residues. The CDR3 protein is CASSRQSFYTEAFF. DNA for the CDR3: TGTGCCAGCAGTCGTCAGTCCTTCTACACTGAAGCTTTCTTT.

This clone was seen a handful of times. The chain uses TRBV19 and TRBJ2-1; weak D call: TRBD2 (7 bases). CDR3 length: 15 amino acids. Germline CDR1 LNHDA, CDR2 SQIVND (reference sequence). Trimming pared 5 bases from V and 7 bases from J, leaving 18 bases between. This chain's CDR3 is CASSSRRGPTNEQFF. DNA of the CDR3: TGTGCCAGTAGTTCTCGGCGGGGGCCGACGAATGAGCAGTTCTTC.

The V call is TRBV29-1, the J call TRBJ1-1; D is uncertain. V was shortened by 4 bases and J by 5 bases, with 11 bases between the two germline ends. Germline V CDR1 and CDR2: SQVTM, ANQGSEA. This CDR3 is built from 12 residues. The CDR3: CSVGLVRTEAFF. The CDR3 nucleotides read TGCAGCGTTGGGCTGGTGAGGACTGAAGCTTTCTTT.

This clone was found a few times. The chain uses TRBV18 and TRBJ2-2; 7 bases fit TRBD1. Looked up from germline, CDR1 is KGHSH and CDR2 is LQKENI. V gave up 2 bases and J gave up 2 bases; unmatched junction bases: 8. CDR3 length: 17 amino acids. The CDR3, as DNA: TGTGCCAGCTCACCAATCGACAGGGCCCATAACACCGGGGAGCTGTTTTTT. Its protein product is CASSPIDRAHNTGELFF.

A few counts support this clone. J is TRBJ2-3 and V is TRBV14; TRBD2 aligns across 10 bases. The V gene end was trimmed by 0 bases and the J gene end by 10 bases; junction bases not matched to a gene: 4. The CDR3 length is 14 residues. Looked up from germline, CDR1 is SGHDN and CDR2 is FVKESK. The CDR3 loop is CASSQELAGMAQYF. The CDR3 DNA reads as TGTGCCAGCAGCCAAGAACTAGCGGGGATGGCGCAGTATTTT.

This chain links TRBV27 with TRBJ1-2, with 7 bases aligning to TRBD1. This CDR3 has 13 residues. The V segment lost 4 bases and the J segment 4 bases; nucleotides outside the gene matches: 3. Germline CDR1 MNHEY, CDR2 SMNVEV (reference sequence). The CDR3 DNA reads TGTGCCAGCAGTTCCGGGACAGTCTATGGCTACACCTTC. This sequence encodes CASSSGTVYGYTF.

The DNA of the CDR3 is TGTGCCACCTCCAAATTTGGGGGCCGAGACACTGAAGCTTTCTTT. This sequence encodes CATSKFGGRDTEAFF. The chain recombines TRBV9 with TRBJ1-1, with TRBD1 as a possible D gene (6 bases). V shed 9 bases and J shed 3 bases, with 21 bases lying between them. This CDR3 spans 15 amino acids. Germline V gene sequence: CDR1 SGDLS, CDR2 YYNGEE.

The chain employs TRBV7-3 and TRBJ2-5, with D possibly being TRBD2 (5 bases). The V end was cut by 2 bases, the J end by 1 base, with 8 bases between. The CDR3 is made up of 14 amino acids. The germline CDR1 and CDR2 sequences are SGHTA and FQGTGA. The CDR3 loop reads CASSLAGVQETQYF. CDR3 nucleotides: TGTGCCAGCAGCTTAGCGGGCGTCCAAGAGACCCAGTACTTC.

The chain combines TRBV7-9 with TRBJ1-1; TRBD1 is a possible D gene (5 bases). The CDR3 contains 15 residues. Germline V gene lookup returns CDR1 SEHNR and CDR2 FQNEAQ (reference sequence). V was shortened by 2 bases and J by 5 bases, with 15 bases between the two germline ends. The DNA of the CDR3 is TGTGCCAGCAGCTTATCGGGGGAGGTAGGGACTGAAGCTTTCTTT. Protein sequence: CASSLSGEVGTEAFF.

The gene calls are TRBV5-1 and TRBJ2-2; TRBD2 aligns across 13 bases. Trimming at V came to 4 bases and at J to 10 bases, leaving 10 bases not matched to a gene. Germline values: CDR1 SGHRS, CDR2 YFSETQ. The CDR3 runs 16 residues. CDR3 DNA: TGCGCCAGCAGCGCAATACTAGCGGGAGGGCCTAAGGAGCTGTTTTTT. It encodes CASSAILAGGPKELFF.